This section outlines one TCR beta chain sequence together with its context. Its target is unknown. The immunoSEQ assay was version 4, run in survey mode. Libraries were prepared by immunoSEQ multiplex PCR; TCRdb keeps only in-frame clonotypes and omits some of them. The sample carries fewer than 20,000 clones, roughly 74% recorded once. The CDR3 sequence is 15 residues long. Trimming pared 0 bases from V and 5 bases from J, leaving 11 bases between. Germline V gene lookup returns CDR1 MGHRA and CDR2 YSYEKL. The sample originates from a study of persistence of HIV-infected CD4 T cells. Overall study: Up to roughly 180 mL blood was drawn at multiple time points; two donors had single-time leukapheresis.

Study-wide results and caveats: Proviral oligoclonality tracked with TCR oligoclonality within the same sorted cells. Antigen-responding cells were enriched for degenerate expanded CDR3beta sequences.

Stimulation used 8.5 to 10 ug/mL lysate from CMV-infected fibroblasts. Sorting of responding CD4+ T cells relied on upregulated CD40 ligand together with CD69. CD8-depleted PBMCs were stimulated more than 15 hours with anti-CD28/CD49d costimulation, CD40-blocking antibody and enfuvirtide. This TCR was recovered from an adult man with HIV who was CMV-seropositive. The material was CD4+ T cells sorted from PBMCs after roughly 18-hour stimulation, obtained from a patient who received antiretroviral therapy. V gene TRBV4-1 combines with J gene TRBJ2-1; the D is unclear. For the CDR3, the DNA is TGCGCCAGCAGCCAAGAGGCCGGCCGAAACAATGAGCAGTTCTTC. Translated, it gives CASSQEAGRNNEQFF.